These 12 T cell receptor beta chains were sequenced from one sample in a study of T and B cells in COVID-19 patients. Each TRB amplification used about 250-550 ng of genomic DNA from blood. BIOMED2 TRB-A/B primer pools were used in multiplex TRB PCR. TCRdb fed the multiplex PCR reads into MiXCR, producing one record per CDR3 protein. This sample has about 7,900 distinct CDR3 sequences, with around 40% found just once. The sequenced sample consisted of blood. The receptors stem from a human donor who had recovered from COVID-19.

The V call is TRBV12-3 or TRBV12-4, the J call TRBJ2-5, with D unresolved. Trimming took off 5 bases at V and 2 bases at J, with 12 bases between the two ends. The CDR3 has 14 residues. The CDR3 nucleotides read TGTGCCAGCAGTATCACAGAATCTCAAGAGACCCAGTACTTC. Translating gives CASSITESQETQYF.

The J gene is TRBJ2-3, the V gene TRBV5-4, with D perhaps matching TRBD2 (6 bases). Trimming cost V 2 bases and J 1 base, with 14 bases left between them. This CDR3 has 16 amino acids. Germline CDR1 reads SGHNT; CDR2 reads YYREEE (reference sequence). Here the CDR3 reads CASSLPGAWRTDTQYF. DNA of the CDR3: TGTGCCAGCAGCTTACCGGGAGCATGGCGCACAGATACGCAGTATTTT.

The CDR3 region has the DNA TGTGCCAGCAGTTTACCCGCCGGCAGGGCGGTCTCAGATACGCAGTATTTT. Its protein is CASSLPAGRAVSDTQYF. The chain couples TRBV27 to TRBJ2-3; maybe TRBD1 (5 bases). Trimming shortened V by 2 bases and J by 4 bases, and 19 bases separated the two germline ends. Germline CDR1 is MNHEY and CDR2 is SMNVEV (reference sequence). This CDR3 region has 17 residues.

The genes are TRBV11-3 and TRBJ2-7; 9 bases fit TRBD2. V shed 8 bases, J shed 3 bases, and the junction held 8 bases outside the gene matches. CDR1 and CDR2 from the germline V gene are SGHNT and YENEEA. The CDR3 has 14 residues. The CDR3 bases are TGTGCCAGCGGAAAGGGGACTAGCCTCTACGAGCAGTACTTC. Amino acid sequence: CASGKGTSLYEQYF.

The chain carries TRBV6-2 or TRBV6-3 and TRBJ2-7; 11 nucleotides match TRBD2. The CDR3 length is 15 residues. Losses at the gene ends were 0 bases for V and 2 bases for J; bases not matched to a gene: 0. Germline V gene lookup returns CDR1 MNHEY and CDR2 SVGEGT. As DNA, the CDR3 is TGTGCCAGCAGTTACTCTAGCGGGGGGGCCTACGAGCAGTACTTC. Translating it yields CASSYSSGGAYEQYF.

Of note for this clonotype: This may be a read error: a much more frequent sequence differs by one nucleotide. CDR3 DNA sequence: TGTGCCACCGTAGACAGGGCTGGGGCCAACATCCTGACTTTC. Its translation is CATVDRAGANILTF. The rearrangement joins TRBV19 to TRBJ2-6, with TRBD1 matching over 7 bases. The germline V gene encodes CDR1 LNHDA and CDR2 SQIVND (reference sequence). CDR3 length: 14 residues.

By share, this clonotype ranks as large (0.1 to 1%). The rearrangement joins TRBV29-1 to TRBJ2-2; possible D gene TRBD1, 6 bases. This CDR3 is 14 amino acids long. The ends were cut back, 7 bases at V and 5 bases at J, with 17 bases in the middle. The germline gives CDR1 SQVTM, CDR2 ANQGSEA. CDR3 amino acids: CSGISGTLTGELFF. Written as DNA, the CDR3 is TGCAGCGGTATTTCCGGGACACTAACCGGGGAGCTGTTTTTT.

This clonotype was detected only a few times. The CDR3 reads CASSYGDRGTGELFF. In DNA, the CDR3 is TGTGCCAGCAGTTATGGGGACAGGGGCACCGGGGAGCTGTTTTTT. J is TRBJ2-2 and V is TRBV6-5, with 10 bases identical to TRBD1. The V segment lost 3 bases and the J segment 4 bases; nucleotides outside the gene matches: 2. The CDR3 contains 15 residues. Germline V gene data show CDR1 as MNHEY and CDR2 as SVGAGI.

The rearrangement joins TRBV12-3 or TRBV12-4 to TRBJ1-4; tentatively, D is TRBD1 (5 bases). V gave up 6 bases and J gave up 4 bases, with 15 bases separating them. The CDR3 sequence is 15 residues long. The CDR3 is CASRFDSQVNEKLFF. The CDR3 DNA is TGTGCCAGCAGATTCGACAGCCAAGTTAATGAAAAACTGTTTTTT.

The rearrangement uses TRBV27 and TRBJ2-7, with 9 bases lining up with TRBD1. V gave up 0 bases and J gave up 2 bases; unmatched junction bases: 2. Germline V gene lookup returns CDR1 MNHEY and CDR2 SMNVEV (reference sequence). CDR3 size: 15 residues. The chain's CDR3 is CASSLSWDRAYEQYF. CDR3 nucleotides: TGTGCCAGCAGTTTATCGTGGGACAGGGCCTACGAGCAGTACTTC.

The chain joins TRBV19 to TRBJ1-2; D remains ambiguous. CDR3 length: 15 amino acids. The germline V gene has CDR1 LNHDA and CDR2 SQIVND (reference sequence). The V and J ends lost 5 bases and 8 bases respectively, with 21 bases between them. The CDR3 coding sequence is TGTGCCAGTAGTCCGGAGCTTCAGCGGGCTCTGGGCTACACCTTC. This encodes CASSPELQRALGYTF.

This clonotype has just a few counts. The chain combines TRBV29-1 with TRBJ1-4; TRBD1 is a possible D gene (5 bases). Trimming cost V 3 bases and J 11 bases, with 10 bases left between them. This CDR3 contains 11 residues. Germline V gene lookup returns CDR1 SQVTM and CDR2 ANQGSEA. CDR3 in DNA: TGCAGCGTTGACAGGGTTGGGAAACTGTTTTTT. Translated, it gives CSVDRVGKLFF.